This TCR beta chain derives from a study of blood T cell repertoires in COVID-19. Looking at the study overall: Acute and convalescent COVID-19 samples came from the United States, Italy and Spain. PBMCs, B-cell-depleted T cells, or T cells were the source of the cDNA or gDNA that made up the material.

Participant-reported clinical history was the basis for cohort assignment. V shed 5 bases and J shed 6 bases, with 16 bases lying between them. Looked up from germline, CDR1 is MNHNY and CDR2 is SVGAGI (reference sequence). The CDR3 extends over 15 amino acids. Profiled with immunoSEQ multiplex PCR; TCRdb holds only in-frame clones, not every one. The sample records just over 300,000 clones, 87% being singletons. Sequencing used PBMCs or T cells enriched from blood (not recorded which). The origin of this receptor is a woman younger than 30 who had recovered from COVID-19. The chain links TRBV6-6 to TRBJ1-4, with D possibly TRBD1 on 5 matching bases. CDR3 coding DNA: TGTGCCAGCAGTCAACCGGGACTGAACCATGAAAAACTGTTTTTT. This translates into CASSQPGLNHEKLFF.